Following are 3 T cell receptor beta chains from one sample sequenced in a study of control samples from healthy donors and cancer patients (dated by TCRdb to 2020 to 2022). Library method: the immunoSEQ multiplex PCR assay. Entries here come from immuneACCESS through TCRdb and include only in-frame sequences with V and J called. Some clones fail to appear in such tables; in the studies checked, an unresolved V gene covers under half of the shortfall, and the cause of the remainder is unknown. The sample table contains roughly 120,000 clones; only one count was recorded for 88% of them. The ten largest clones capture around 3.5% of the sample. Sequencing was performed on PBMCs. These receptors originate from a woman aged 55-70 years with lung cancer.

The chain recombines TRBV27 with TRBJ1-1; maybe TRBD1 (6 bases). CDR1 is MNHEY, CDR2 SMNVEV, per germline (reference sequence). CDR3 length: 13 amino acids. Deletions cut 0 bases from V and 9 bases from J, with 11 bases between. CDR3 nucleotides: TGTGCCAGCAGTTTATCGGGGGGCTCACAAGCTTTCTTT. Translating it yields CASSLSGGSQAFF.

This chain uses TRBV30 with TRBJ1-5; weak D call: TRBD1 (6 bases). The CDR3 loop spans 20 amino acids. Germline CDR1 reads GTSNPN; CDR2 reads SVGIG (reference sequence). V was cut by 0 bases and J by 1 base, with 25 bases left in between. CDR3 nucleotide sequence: TGTGCCTGGAGTGTACAGCGGGGGGGGACACAGTTGAGGAGCAATCAGCCCCAGCATTTT. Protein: CAWSVQRGGTQLRSNQPQHF.

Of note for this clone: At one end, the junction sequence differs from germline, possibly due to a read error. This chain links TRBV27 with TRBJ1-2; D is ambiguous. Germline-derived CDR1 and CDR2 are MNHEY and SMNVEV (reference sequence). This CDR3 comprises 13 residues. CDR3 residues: CAGSYTGSLGYTF. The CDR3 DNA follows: TGTGCCGGCAGTTACACTGGGAGCTTAGGCTACACCTTC.